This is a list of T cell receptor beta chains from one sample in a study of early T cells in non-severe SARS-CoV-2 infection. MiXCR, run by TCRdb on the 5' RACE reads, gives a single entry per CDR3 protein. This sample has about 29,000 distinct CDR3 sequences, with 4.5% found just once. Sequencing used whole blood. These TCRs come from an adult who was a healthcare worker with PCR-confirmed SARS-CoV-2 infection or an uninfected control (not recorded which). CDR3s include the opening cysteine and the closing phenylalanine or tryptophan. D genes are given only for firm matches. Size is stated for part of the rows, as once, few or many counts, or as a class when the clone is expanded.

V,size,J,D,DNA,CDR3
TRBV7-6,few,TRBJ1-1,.,TGTGCCAGCAGCTTAGCGACAAAACGGGTCGCTGAAGCTTTCTTT,CASSLATKRVAEAFF
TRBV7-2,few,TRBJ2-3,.,TGTGCCAGCAGCTCCACCCGACAGGCAGATACGCAGTATTTT,CASSSTRQADTQYF
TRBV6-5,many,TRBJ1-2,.,TGTGCCAGCACACAAGGCTATGGCTACACCTTC,CASTQGYGYTF
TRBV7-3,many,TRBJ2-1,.,TGTGCCAGCAGCTTAACGGGGGGCTCCTACAATGAGCAGTTCTTC,CASSLTGGSYNEQFF
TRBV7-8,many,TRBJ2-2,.,TGTGCCAGCAGCCCAATCCAGGGATCCCCCGGGGAGCTGTTTTTT,CASSPIQGSPGELFF
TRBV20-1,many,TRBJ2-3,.,TGCAGTGCTAGAGATCTCAGGATCACAGATACGCAGTATTTT,CSARDLRITDTQYF
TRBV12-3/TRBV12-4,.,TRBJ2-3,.,TGTGCCAGCAGCGTCGGGGGCATGAGCACAGATACGCAGTATTTT,CASSVGGMSTDTQYF
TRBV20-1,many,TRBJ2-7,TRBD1,TGCAGTGCTGAGCTACAGGGGGTCGAAGAGCAGTACTTC,CSAELQGVEEQYF
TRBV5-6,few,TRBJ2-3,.,TGTGCCAGCAGCTTGCTCCCGTCTCGGGGCACAGATACGCAGTATTTT,CASSLLPSRGTDTQYF
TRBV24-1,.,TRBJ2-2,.,TGTGCCACCAGTCGGCAGGGAAGGAACACCGGGGAGCTGTTTTTT,CATSRQGRNTGELFF
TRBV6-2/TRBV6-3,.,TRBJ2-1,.,TGTGCCAGCAGGCAAACCAGGGAAACCTACAATGAGCAGTTCTTC,CASRQTRETYNEQFF
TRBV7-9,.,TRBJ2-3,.,TGTGCCAGCAGCTTCGATACGCAGTATTTT,CASSFDTQYF
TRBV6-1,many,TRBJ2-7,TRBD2,TGTGCCAGCCCTCCAGAGCTGGGACTAGCGGTCTCCTACGAGCAGTACTTC,CASPPELGLAVSYEQYF
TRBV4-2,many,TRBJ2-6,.,TGTGCCAGCAGCCAAGAAGCGAGTTCCTCTGGGGCCAACGTCCTGACTTTC,CASSQEASSSGANVLTF
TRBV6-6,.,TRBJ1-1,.,TGTGCCAGCAGCGGAGTCCCGAGTGGTGAAGCTTTCTTT,CASSGVPSGEAFF
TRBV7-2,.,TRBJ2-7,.,TGTGCCAGCAGCCTTAACTACGAGCAGTACTTC,CASSLNYEQYF
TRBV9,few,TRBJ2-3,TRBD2,TGTGCCAGCAGCGTAGGGCGGGGGGGCCAGCCAGATACGCAGTATTTT,CASSVGRGGQPDTQYF
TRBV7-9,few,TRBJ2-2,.,TGTGCCAGCAGCCTTTTCCTCAGGGGAAACACCGGGGAGCTGTTTTTT,CASSLFLRGNTGELFF
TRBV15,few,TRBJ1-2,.,TGTGCCACCAGGGGCAGCGGCGACCCCTATGGCTACACCTTC,CATRGSGDPYGYTF
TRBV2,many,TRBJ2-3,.,TGTGCCAGCAGTGATACAGGGACTAGCACAGATACGCAGTATTTT,CASSDTGTSTDTQYF
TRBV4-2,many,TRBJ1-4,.,TGTGCCAGCAGCCAACCCCCCGGTCGGACCAAGGGGGAAAAACTGTTTTTT,CASSQPPGRTKGEKLFF
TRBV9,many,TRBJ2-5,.,TGTGCCAGCAGCGTAGTCGGGGCATCCCAAGAGACCCAGTACTTC,CASSVVGASQETQYF
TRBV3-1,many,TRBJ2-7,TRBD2,TGTGCCAGCAGCCAAGACCCTAGCGGGTTGCCCTACGAGCAGTACTTC,CASSQDPSGLPYEQYF
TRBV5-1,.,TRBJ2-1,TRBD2,TGCGCCAGCAGCTTGACGGGAGGGCCGTCGGATGAGCAGTTCTTC,CASSLTGGPSDEQFF
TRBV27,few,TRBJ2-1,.,TGTGCCAGCAGCCCCCTCGGCGAAAACAATGAGCAGTTCTTC,CASSPLGENNEQFF
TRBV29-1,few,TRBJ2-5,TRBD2,TGCAGCGTTGGCGGGAGGGCCTTCGAGACCCAGTACTTC,CSVGGRAFETQYF
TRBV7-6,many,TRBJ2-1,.,TGTGCCAGCAGCTTTAGCACAGGACTACCTGTTATCTACAATGAGCAGTTCTTC,CASSFSTGLPVIYNEQFF
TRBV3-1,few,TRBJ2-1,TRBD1,TGTGCCAGCAGCCACGCAGGGGGCGCTTCTGATGAGCAGTTCTTC,CASSHAGGASDEQFF
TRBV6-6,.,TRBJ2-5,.,TGTGCCAGCAGTTACTCGTCGCAGGGATATCAAGAGACCCAGTACTTC,CASSYSSQGYQETQYF
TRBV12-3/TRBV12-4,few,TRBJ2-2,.,TGTGCCAGCAGGCGCACCGGGGAGCTGTTTTTT,CASRRTGELFF
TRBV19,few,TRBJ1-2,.,TGTGCCAGTAGTATAACCCCCCTCGGACAGAAATCTTATGGCTACACCTTC,CASSITPLGQKSYGYTF
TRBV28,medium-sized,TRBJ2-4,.,TGTGCCAGCAGTTCGACAGAAGTACTAGCCAAAAACATTCAGTACTTC,CASSSTEVLAKNIQYF
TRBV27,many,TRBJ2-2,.,TGTGCCAGCAGTTTAGAGCCGGGACTTAGGAACACCGGGGAGCTGTTTTTT,CASSLEPGLRNTGELFF
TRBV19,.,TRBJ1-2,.,TGTGCCAGTAGTATTAATCGGGGGGCGGCCCATGGCTACACCTTC,CASSINRGAAHGYTF
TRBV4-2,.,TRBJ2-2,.,TGTGCCAGCAGCCAAGGGCAGGGGATAAGGGGCGGGGAGCTGTTTTTT,CASSQGQGIRGGELFF
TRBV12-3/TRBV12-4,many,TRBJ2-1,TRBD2,TGTGCCAGCAGTTTTCCAAGACAGGGACTAGCGGGGACCTTGAGTGAGCAGTTCTTC,CASSFPRQGLAGTLSEQFF
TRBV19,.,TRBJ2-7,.,TGTGCCAGTAGTGACGGGACAAACTCCTACGAGCAGTACTTC,CASSDGTNSYEQYF
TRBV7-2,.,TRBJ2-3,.,TGTGCCAGCAGCCAACAGCTATCGCATACGCAGTATTTT,CASSQQLSHTQYF
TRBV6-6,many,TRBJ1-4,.,TGTGCCAGCAGTCTCTCCGGGGCCCCGGGTGAACTGTTTTTT,CASSLSGAPGELFF
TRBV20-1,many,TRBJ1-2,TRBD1,TGCAGTGCTAGCCAGGGGGACTATGGCTACACCTTC,CSASQGDYGYTF